The 5 T cell receptor beta chains reported below all come from one sample, sequenced in a study of shared clonotypes between healthy human individuals. Libraries were prepared by immunoSEQ multiplex PCR; TCRdb keeps only in-frame clonotypes and omits some of them. The sample shows approximately 2.3 million clones, more than 80% of them seen only once. What was sequenced was naive CD4+ T cells from PBMCs. Specified subset: CD45RA+ positively selected. Every receptor here comes from a man between 18 and 29 years old in good health. Some clones in this sample may be carry-over from other donors' samples.

The gene calls are TRBV5-1 and TRBJ1-1, with D maybe TRBD1 (5 bases). The CDR3 loop spans 15 amino acids. Germline V gene lookup returns CDR1 SGHRS and CDR2 YFSETQ. Between the trimmed V and J ends, which lost 2 bases and 11 bases, there was a span of 22 bases. This chain's CDR3 is CASSLGNSRRGAAFF. CDR3 nucleotide sequence: TGCGCCAGCAGCTTAGGGAACTCGCGTCGGGGCGCCGCTTTCTTT.

This chain uses TRBV11-3 with TRBJ2-5, with D perhaps TRBD1 or TRBD2 (6 bases each). This CDR3 spans 13 amino acids. V lost 5 bases and J lost 5, with 12 bases in between. Germline loops: CDR1 SGHNT, CDR2 YENEEA. Here the CDR3 reads CASSPEGGETQYF. The CDR3 DNA reads as TGTGCCAGCAGCCCAGAAGGGGGGGAGACCCAGTACTTC.

The chain has TRBV13 and TRBJ2-3; D gene unclear. Germline CDR1 PRHDT, CDR2 FYEKMQ (reference sequence). With 5 bases removed from V and 7 bases from J, the gap between germline ends came to 16 bases. This CDR3 region has 14 residues. The CDR3, as DNA: TGTGCCAGCAGCCTGACGACTCCCCCGAATACGCAGTATTTT. The encoded protein is CASSLTTPPNTQYF.

The rearrangement links TRBV19 to TRBJ1-5; D uncertain. The germline V gene has CDR1 LNHDA and CDR2 SQIVND (reference sequence). The V and J ends lost 3 bases and 7 bases respectively, with 19 bases between them. The CDR3 length is 16 residues. The chain's CDR3 is CASSMDLPALGQPQHF. CDR3 coding DNA: TGTGCCAGTAGTATGGACCTCCCGGCCCTCGGGCAGCCCCAGCATTTT.

This sequence joins TRBV2 and TRBJ2-5; D could derive from TRBD1 or TRBD2 (5 bases each). CDR1 is SNHLY and CDR2 is FYNNEI in the germline V gene. With 4 bases removed from V and 5 bases from J, the gap between germline ends came to 17 bases. The CDR3 extends over 15 amino acids. In nucleotides, the CDR3 is TGTGCCAGCAGTGTAGACGAGGGGAGCTGGGAGACCCAGTACTTC. Its protein product is CASSVDEGSWETQYF.